The rows below give T cell receptor beta chains drawn from one sample of a study of cytomegalovirus exposure and HLA in healthy donors. Assay used: immunoSEQ multiplex PCR; TCRdb lists only in-frame clones, some missing. Recorded for this sample: over 45,000 clones. The material sequenced was PBMCs. The source of these receptors is a woman in her forties in good health and CMV-seronegative. Both conserved end residues are part of each CDR3. The D gene is left open where the match is weak. Some rows mark clone size as missing; the rest say once, few, many or name a class of expanded clone.

d_gene: NA
v_gene: TRBV14
j_gene: TRBJ1-1
abundance: medium-sized
CDR3nt: TGTGCCAGCAGCCTTCAGGGTAACACTGAAGCTTTCTTT
CDR3aa: CASSLQGNTEAFF

d_gene: NA
v_gene: TRBV27
j_gene: TRBJ1-4
abundance: NA
CDR3nt: TGTGCCAGCAGTTTATCGGGCGTTTATAATGAAAAACTGTTTTTT
CDR3aa: CASSLSGVYNEKLFF

d_gene: TRBD1
v_gene: TRBV19
j_gene: TRBJ1-6
abundance: NA
CDR3nt: TGTGCCAGTACCGATCCCCTAAACAGGGGTGGGAATTCACCCCTCCACTTT
CDR3aa: CASTDPLNRGGNSPLHF

d_gene: TRBD1
v_gene: TRBV5-1
j_gene: TRBJ2-7
abundance: NA
CDR3nt: TGCGCCAGCAGCTACGTGGGGGACAGGGGGCTCTACGAGCAGTACTTC
CDR3aa: CASSYVGDRGLYEQYF

d_gene: TRBD2
v_gene: TRBV7-9
j_gene: TRBJ2-5
abundance: NA
CDR3nt: TGTGCCAGCAGCCACGTAGCGGGGAAAGAGACCCAGTACTTC
CDR3aa: CASSHVAGKETQYF

d_gene: TRBD1
v_gene: TRBV11-2
j_gene: TRBJ2-7
abundance: NA
CDR3nt: TGTGCCAGCAGCTTAGTTACAGGGGGAGGTTACGAGCAGTACTTC
CDR3aa: CASSLVTGGGYEQYF

d_gene: NA
v_gene: TRBV6-6
j_gene: TRBJ2-2
abundance: NA
CDR3nt: TGTGCCAGCAGTCGCCATCCCAGGCAGCACACCGGGGAGCTGTTTTTT
CDR3aa: CASSRHPRQHTGELFF

d_gene: NA
v_gene: TRBV7-9
j_gene: TRBJ1-1
abundance: NA
CDR3nt: TGTGCCAGCAAGGGGACACCAATTGAAGCTTTCTTT
CDR3aa: CASKGTPIEAFF

d_gene: NA
v_gene: TRBV12-5
j_gene: TRBJ1-2
abundance: NA
CDR3nt: TGTGCTAGTGGTCCATCACAGGAGACCTCTAACTATGGCTACACCTTC
CDR3aa: CASGPSQETSNYGYTF

d_gene: NA
v_gene: TRBV11-1
j_gene: TRBJ1-4
abundance: NA
CDR3nt: TGTGCCAGCAGCCGAGGCTTTAGAGGTGAAAAACTGTTTTTT
CDR3aa: CASSRGFRGEKLFF

d_gene: NA
v_gene: TRBV20-1
j_gene: TRBJ2-7
abundance: NA
CDR3nt: TGCAGTGCTAGTGTCGAAGGGGTGCAGTACTTC
CDR3aa: CSASVEGVQYF

d_gene: NA
v_gene: TRBV18
j_gene: TRBJ2-5
abundance: NA
CDR3nt: TGTGCCAGCTCACCGTGGGGGGCTAGCGGCCAAGAGACCCAGTACTTC
CDR3aa: CASSPWGASGQETQYF

d_gene: NA
v_gene: TRBV2
j_gene: TRBJ1-5
abundance: NA
CDR3nt: TGTGCCAGCACCCAGGGCAATCAGCCCCAGCATTTT
CDR3aa: CASTQGNQPQHF

d_gene: TRBD2
v_gene: TRBV5-4
j_gene: TRBJ2-1
abundance: NA
CDR3nt: TGTGCCAGCAGCTTGTTCGGGACTAGCTTCGGGAATGAGCAGTTCTTC
CDR3aa: CASSLFGTSFGNEQFF

d_gene: NA
v_gene: TRBV4-3
j_gene: TRBJ2-7
abundance: NA
CDR3nt: TGCGCCAGCAGCCAACAGGGGCGGAGCTCCTACGAGCAGTACTTC
CDR3aa: CASSQQGRSSYEQYF

d_gene: TRBD2
v_gene: TRBV5-1
j_gene: TRBJ2-1
abundance: NA
CDR3nt: TGCGCCAGCAGCTTGATGAGCGGGGGCCAATACAATGAGCAGTTCTTC
CDR3aa: CASSLMSGGQYNEQFF

d_gene: NA
v_gene: TRBV5-6
j_gene: TRBJ2-2
abundance: NA
CDR3nt: TGTGCCAGCAGCTTGGCCCCAGGGGCACCCCTGGGGGAGCTGTTTTTT
CDR3aa: CASSLAPGAPLGELFF

d_gene: TRBD2
v_gene: TRBV5-1
j_gene: TRBJ2-1
abundance: NA
CDR3nt: TGCGCCAGCAGCTTGGCGGGACTAGCGTACAATGAGCAGTTCTTC
CDR3aa: CASSLAGLAYNEQFF

d_gene: NA
v_gene: TRBV29-1
j_gene: TRBJ1-1
abundance: NA
CDR3nt: TGCAGCATACGTCCCGGGACTGAAGCTTTCTTT
CDR3aa: CSIRPGTEAFF

d_gene: TRBD1
v_gene: TRBV30
j_gene: TRBJ1-5
abundance: NA
CDR3nt: TGTGCCTGGAGTGACCGCTTTACAGGGGTAGGGAATCAGCCCCAGCATTTT
CDR3aa: CAWSDRFTGVGNQPQHF

d_gene: TRBD1
v_gene: TRBV6-5
j_gene: TRBJ1-1
abundance: NA
CDR3nt: TGTGCCAGCAGTTACTCGAGAGCAGGGGGGAACACTGAAGCTTTCTTT
CDR3aa: CASSYSRAGGNTEAFF

d_gene: TRBD2
v_gene: TRBV2
j_gene: TRBJ2-1
abundance: NA
CDR3nt: TGTGCCAGCAGGGGAACTCTAGCGGGAGAAGGCAATGAGCAGTTCTTC
CDR3aa: CASRGTLAGEGNEQFF

d_gene: TRBD2
v_gene: TRBV18
j_gene: TRBJ2-7
abundance: NA
CDR3nt: TGTGCCAGCTCACCACCGAGTAGCGGGGGGGCCTACGAGCAGTACTTC
CDR3aa: CASSPPSSGGAYEQYF

d_gene: NA
v_gene: TRBV5-1
j_gene: TRBJ2-3
abundance: NA
CDR3nt: TGCGCCAGCAGCGCTCAGGGGACGCCCGGCACAGATACGCAGTATTTT
CDR3aa: CASSAQGTPGTDTQYF

d_gene: NA
v_gene: TRBV10-3
j_gene: TRBJ2-2
abundance: NA
CDR3nt: TGTGCCAGCGGGACCCCGAACACCGGGGAGCTGTTTTTT
CDR3aa: CASGTPNTGELFF

d_gene: TRBD1
v_gene: TRBV10-3
j_gene: TRBJ1-1
abundance: NA
CDR3nt: TGTGCCATCAGAGGGGACAGGGGGAACACTGAAGCTTTCTTT
CDR3aa: CAIRGDRGNTEAFF

d_gene: TRBD1
v_gene: TRBV9
j_gene: TRBJ1-1
abundance: NA
CDR3nt: TGTGCCAGCAGCGTAGTCAGGACAGGGACTGAAGCTTTCTTT
CDR3aa: CASSVVRTGTEAFF

d_gene: NA
v_gene: TRBV5-4
j_gene: TRBJ2-2
abundance: NA
CDR3nt: TGTGCCAGCAGCTTTGAAGGGGGCACCGGGGAGCTGTTTTTT
CDR3aa: CASSFEGGTGELFF

d_gene: TRBD1
v_gene: TRBV27
j_gene: TRBJ1-1
abundance: NA
CDR3nt: TGTGCCAGCAGTTTAATACCGGGGACAGAGGCTTTCTTT
CDR3aa: CASSLIPGTEAFF

d_gene: NA
v_gene: TRBV28
j_gene: TRBJ1-6
abundance: NA
CDR3nt: TGTGCCAGCAGTTTAGGCCAAGGGGATAATTCACCCCTCCACTTT
CDR3aa: CASSLGQGDNSPLHF

d_gene: NA
v_gene: TRBV19
j_gene: TRBJ1-1
abundance: NA
CDR3nt: TGTGCCAGTATGGAACAGGGTAGGTTCACTGAAGCTTTCTTT
CDR3aa: CASMEQGRFTEAFF

d_gene: TRBD2
v_gene: TRBV29-1
j_gene: TRBJ2-3
abundance: NA
CDR3nt: TGCAGCGCTAACGCGGGGGGCGCAGATACGCAGTATTTT
CDR3aa: CSANAGGADTQYF

d_gene: TRBD1
v_gene: TRBV28
j_gene: TRBJ1-4
abundance: NA
CDR3nt: TGTGCCAGCAGCGACGGGACGGGACAGGGCGTGGGGAAACTGTTTTTT
CDR3aa: CASSDGTGQGVGKLFF

d_gene: TRBD1
v_gene: TRBV19
j_gene: TRBJ1-1
abundance: NA
CDR3nt: TGTGCCACCATGGGACAGGGGTTGGGGAACACTGAAGCTTTCTTT
CDR3aa: CATMGQGLGNTEAFF

d_gene: NA
v_gene: TRBV20-1
j_gene: TRBJ2-7
abundance: NA
CDR3nt: TGCAGTGCTAGGTTCACCTACGAGCAGTACTTC
CDR3aa: CSARFTYEQYF

d_gene: TRBD1
v_gene: TRBV4-2
j_gene: TRBJ2-7
abundance: NA
CDR3nt: TGTGCCAGCAGCCAAGCTCAGGGGGCCCCCTACGAGCAGTACTTC
CDR3aa: CASSQAQGAPYEQYF

d_gene: NA
v_gene: TRBV7-2
j_gene: TRBJ2-7
abundance: NA
CDR3nt: TGTGCCAGAAGCTTATCTTACGAGCAGTACTTC
CDR3aa: CARSLSYEQYF

d_gene: TRBD2
v_gene: TRBV4-2
j_gene: TRBJ2-7
abundance: NA
CDR3nt: TGTGCCAGCAGCCACGCTATAGCGGGGAAGTCCTACGAGCAGTACTTC
CDR3aa: CASSHAIAGKSYEQYF

d_gene: TRBD1
v_gene: TRBV7-9
j_gene: TRBJ2-1
abundance: NA
CDR3nt: TGTGCCAGCAGCTTGGAAGGGACAGGGGTGAATGAGCAGTTCTTC
CDR3aa: CASSLEGTGVNEQFF

d_gene: TRBD1
v_gene: TRBV6-5
j_gene: TRBJ1-2
abundance: NA
CDR3nt: TGTGCCAGCAGTTACTCGTCCAGGGGGTGGGGCTACACCTTC
CDR3aa: CASSYSSRGWGYTF

d_gene: NA
v_gene: TRBV6-5
j_gene: TRBJ2-3
abundance: NA
CDR3nt: TGTGCCAGCAGTTACTCGGAGGCTCGCGCAGATACGCAGTATTTT
CDR3aa: CASSYSEARADTQYF

d_gene: TRBD2
v_gene: TRBV6-5
j_gene: TRBJ2-2
abundance: NA
CDR3nt: TGTGCCAGCGGCCTTCGGGGGGGAAGGACCGGGGAGCTGTTTTTT
CDR3aa: CASGLRGGRTGELFF

d_gene: TRBD1
v_gene: TRBV6-6
j_gene: TRBJ1-1
abundance: NA
CDR3nt: TGTGCCAGCAGTTACTCGCCAGGGGGAAGGAACACTGAAGCTTTCTTT
CDR3aa: CASSYSPGGRNTEAFF

d_gene: NA
v_gene: TRBV7-9
j_gene: TRBJ1-2
abundance: NA
CDR3nt: TGTGCCACATACCCGACGCGGCTACACTATGGCTACACCTTC
CDR3aa: CATYPTRLHYGYTF

d_gene: TRBD2
v_gene: TRBV4-3
j_gene: TRBJ2-2
abundance: NA
CDR3nt: TGCGCCAGCAGCCAAGCCCCGATCGGGGGGGTTCCCACCGGGGAGCTGTTTTTT
CDR3aa: CASSQAPIGGVPTGELFF

d_gene: NA
v_gene: TRBV9
j_gene: TRBJ2-3
abundance: NA
CDR3nt: TGTGCCAGCAGCGTAATGGAGCGCGCAGATACGCAGTATTTT
CDR3aa: CASSVMERADTQYF